Reported below is one T cell receptor beta chain. Its antigen remains undetermined. Qualities for individual bases were not recorded, and no much larger clone is one base off. Including cysteine and phenylalanine, the CDR3 has 15 amino acids. Just CDR3 DNA is preserved here, 45 bases in frame from base 1. The intended sense of this specimen's treatment or condition label: approximately 9-day PBMC culture with coronavirus spike peptide pools or control peptides (ViraFEST assay). The ViraFEST assay was used in the study, in which antigen-specific T cells were expanded with peptide pools and expanded clonotypes were subsequently identified by TCR sequencing. The convalescent patients' positive SARS-CoV-2 PCR tests fell between March and December 2020, which was before the Alpha, Beta and Delta variants emerged in the United States. Approximately 1.8 million PBMCs per well were cultured in IMDM with roughly 5% human AB serum and roughly 10 IU/ml IL-2, plus 10 ug/ml peptide pools. On days 3 and 7, half of the culture medium was replaced with fresh IL-2-containing medium. After approximately 11 days of culture, CD4+ T cells were isolated by negative selection with the EasySep CD4+ T cell isolation kit. Ficoll-Paque Plus gradient centrifugation was used to isolate PBMCs from whole blood, and the isolated PBMCs were then either used fresh or cryopreserved at -140C. Each culture condition was generally run in triplicate wells.

The entry originates in a study of vaccination and CD4 T cells after COVID-19 (dated by TCRdb to the early 2020s). About the investigation overall: Convalescent patients had a positive SARS-CoV-2 result on nasal swab PCR, and of these patients, about ten had mild disease and one had severe disease. Post-COVID blood samples were collected from convalescent patients a median of around 100 days after diagnosis, with a range of about 35 to 170 days. For stimulating the cultures, overlapping spike peptide pools were used, derived from SARS-CoV-2 as well as from the common cold coronaviruses HCoV-NL63, HCoV-OC43 and HCoV-229E. Control cultures used a CEFX viral epitope pool as positive control, an HIV-1 Nef peptide pool as negative control, or no peptide. Each participant got two doses of either the Pfizer-BioNTech BNT162b2 vaccine (n=8) or the Moderna mRNA-1273 vaccine (n=2). In roughly eleven COVID-19 convalescent patients and a few infection-naive healthy vaccine recipients, the spike-specific CD4+ TCR repertoire before mRNA vaccination was compared with the repertoire after mRNA vaccination. Post-vaccine blood samples were obtained a median of roughly 75 days after the second vaccine dose, with a range of roughly 14 to 241 days. In the convalescent cohort there were six males and four females, among whom were two Hispanic individuals, seven Caucasians, two Asians and one multiracial person. The paper's findings and limits, for the study overall: An increase in the median number of SARS-CoV-2-reactive clonotypes from around 20 after infection to 35 to 40 after vaccination was observed, but the change was not found to be significant. Of the vaccine-specific clones in convalescent patients, 304 of 307, or nearly all, reacted only to SARS-CoV-2 spike and did not cross-react with common cold coronaviruses. In convalescent patients, a median roughly 85% of post-vaccine SARS-CoV-2-reactive clones were detected only after vaccination, suggesting vaccine-specific priming. Relatively few convalescent patients were included in the study, and early timepoints after natural infection were not analyzed.

Library preparation used PCR. DNA from cultured CD4+ T cells was subjected to TCR sequencing with the Oncomine TCR Beta short-read assay at the Johns Hopkins FTIC core. Genomic DNA was extracted from the cultured CD4+ T cells with the QIAamp micro DNA kit. Oncomine TCR Beta libraries made from cultured CD4+ T cells were pooled using unique dual indexes and sequenced on an Illumina iSeq 100. For the original study's pipeline: Non-productive sequences were filtered out, and CDR3s that did not start with C, did not end with F or W, or were shorter than 7 amino acids were discarded. The MANAFEST web application identified antigen-specific clonotypes by comparing peptide-stimulated wells against reference wells and other culture wells. For a clone to be called positive, the clone needed an FDR below 0.05, an odds ratio above 5, and a productive frequency above 0.1% in at least two of three replicate wells. A clonotype was classed as cross-reactive if the clonotype showed significant expansion both in SARS-CoV-2 spike wells and in at least one common cold coronavirus spike condition. CDR3 homology was assessed with Levenshtein distances (stringdist) and unrooted phylogenetic trees (ape) in R version 3.6.1. In TCRdb, the public reads were trimmed at Q25 with fastp and aligned with MiXCR, with productive beta chains retained. Each record represents a unique CDR3 protein, reported with the most common genes and DNA among its rows. The V and J calls reflect TCRdb's pipeline rather than the authors' work. This sample is represented by 12,000 or so distinct CDR3 sequences; 60% to 80% of them were singletons. Under 13% of the sample lies in the top ten.

This clonotype originated in a human donor who had recovered from COVID-19. The sample taken for sequencing was CD4+ T cells from blood, cultured in vitro. The rearrangement joined TRBV12-2 to TRBJ1-1. TRBV12-2 is a listed pseudogene. The nucleotide sequence reads TGTGCAAGTCGCTTTCCGGACGGAACGAACACTGAAGCTTTCTTT. This sequence encodes CASRFPDGTNTEAFF.